One sample yielded the 7 T cell receptor beta chains listed below, sequenced in a study of blood T cell repertoires in COVID-19 (TCRdb year 2020). Library construction relied on the immunoSEQ multiplex PCR assay. The clones in this table, taken by TCRdb from immuneACCESS, are in-frame only. Not every clone is retained; where verified, under half of the shortfall comes from an unresolved V gene, and the cause of the rest is unknown. The sample contains around 120,000 clones, 78% of them found a single time. In total, the top ten clones hold approximately 2.5% of the sample. The source material was peripheral blood. Receptor source: a man in his 70s with acute or convalescent COVID-19.

This clone came up once. V is TRBV3-1 (or the pseudogene TRBV3-2) and J is TRBJ1-1; a weak D match, TRBD1 (5 bases). V lost 1 base and J lost 1, with 10 bases in between. CDR3 length equals 15 residues. Germline V lookup: CDR1 LGHDT, CDR2 YNNKEL (reference sequence). CDR3 sequence reads: CASSQVGRGNTEAFF. The CDR3 bases are TGTGCCAGCAGCCAAGTGGGGAGGGGGAACACTGAAGCTTTCTTT.

The V and J genes are TRBV15 and TRBJ1-4; tentative D call: TRBD1 (5 bases). Germline loops: CDR1 LNHNV, CDR2 YYDKDF (reference sequence). This CDR3 spans 14 amino acids. Trimming shortened V by 9 bases and J by 7 bases, and 18 bases separated the two germline ends. This chain's CDR3 is CATQGGGGGEKLFF. The CDR3 region has the DNA TGTGCCACGCAGGGTGGGGGAGGAGGTGAAAAACTGTTTTTT.

The chain employs TRBV5-6 and TRBJ1-6; D is unclear. Trimming removed 3 bases from V and 4 bases from J, with 11 bases in between. The germline V gene has CDR1 SGHDT and CDR2 YYEEEE. This CDR3 is built from 15 residues. The CDR3 spells CASSSTGRYNSPLHF. In DNA form, the CDR3 reads TGTGCCAGCAGCTCAACCGGGAGATATAATTCACCCCTCCACTTT.

This clone was seen a few times. V usage is TRBV9 and J usage is TRBJ1-2; D not certain. CDR1 and CDR2 (germline): SGDLS, YYNGEE. The germline V and J ends were trimmed by 3 bases and 3 bases, with 12 bases remaining between them. This CDR3 is built from 14 residues. The CDR3 region is CASSADYGDYGYTF. In nucleotides, the CDR3 is TGTGCCAGCAGCGCGGACTACGGGGACTATGGCTACACCTTC.

The chain recombines TRBV19 with TRBJ2-1; tentatively, D is TRBD2 (7 bases). This CDR3 contains 16 residues. Germline V gene sequence: CDR1 LNHDA, CDR2 SQIVND (reference sequence). The V end lost 5 bases, the J end lost 9 bases, and 23 bases lay between the germline ends. CDR3 DNA sequence: TGTGCCAGTAGTCCCCCGGGTGGGGGGGCCCTCAGTGAGCAGTTCTTC. Translated: CASSPPGGGALSEQFF.

This clone has more than one count but fewer than ten. This sequence joins TRBV7-2 and TRBJ1-4, with 7 nucleotides matching TRBD1. Trimming removed 5 bases from V and 7 bases from J; junction bases left unmatched: 7. The CDR3 spans 14 residues. Germline V lookup: CDR1 SGHTA, CDR2 FQGNSA. Here the CDR3 reads CASSLNRGIEKLFF. CDR3 nucleotide sequence: TGTGCCAGCAGCCTGAACAGGGGAATTGAAAAACTGTTTTTT.

The chain combines TRBV10-3 with TRBJ1-1; a weak D match, TRBD1 (6 bases). The CDR3 is made up of 11 amino acids. With 6 bases removed from V and 11 bases from J, the gap between germline ends came to 13 bases. The germline CDR1 and CDR2 sequences are ENHRY and SYGVKD. The chain's CDR3 is CAISDSGVAFF. The CDR3 DNA reads as TGTGCCATCAGCGACTCAGGGGTGGCTTTCTTT.